This T cell receptor (beta chain) was retrieved from a study of T-cell reconstitution after alpha-beta-depleted transplantation in children. General study results and limits: After transplant, high TCRbeta diversity at day 60 in some patients arose from surviving recipient T cells and thymic progenitors. Most T-cell counts and diversity one year after the transplant came from T cells that were newly produced.

Unique molecular identifiers were used to barcode this TCRbeta library. TCRdb re-called the PCR reads with MiXCR, one entry per CDR3 protein. This sample has about 280,000 distinct CDR3 sequences, with around 10% found just once. CDR1 is MNHEY, CDR2 SVGAGI, per germline. CDR3 size: 15 residues. The ends lost 4 bases at V and 6 bases at J; junction bases unmatched: 10. Concerning this clonotype itself: Its cognate antigen is unknown.

The chain couples TRBV6-5 to TRBJ2-3; 7 positions agree with TRBD1. This receptor was taken from a male patient aged 2-15 years who had a stem cell transplant for chronic granulomatous disease, so the T cells may come from the graft donor. The sequenced sample was peripheral blood, obtained 180 days after TCRalphabeta/CD19-depleted stem cell transplant. The CDR3 sequence: CASSSPGQRWDTQYF. The CDR3 DNA sequence: TGTGCCAGCAGTTCACCGGGACAGAGATGGGATACGCAGTATTTT.